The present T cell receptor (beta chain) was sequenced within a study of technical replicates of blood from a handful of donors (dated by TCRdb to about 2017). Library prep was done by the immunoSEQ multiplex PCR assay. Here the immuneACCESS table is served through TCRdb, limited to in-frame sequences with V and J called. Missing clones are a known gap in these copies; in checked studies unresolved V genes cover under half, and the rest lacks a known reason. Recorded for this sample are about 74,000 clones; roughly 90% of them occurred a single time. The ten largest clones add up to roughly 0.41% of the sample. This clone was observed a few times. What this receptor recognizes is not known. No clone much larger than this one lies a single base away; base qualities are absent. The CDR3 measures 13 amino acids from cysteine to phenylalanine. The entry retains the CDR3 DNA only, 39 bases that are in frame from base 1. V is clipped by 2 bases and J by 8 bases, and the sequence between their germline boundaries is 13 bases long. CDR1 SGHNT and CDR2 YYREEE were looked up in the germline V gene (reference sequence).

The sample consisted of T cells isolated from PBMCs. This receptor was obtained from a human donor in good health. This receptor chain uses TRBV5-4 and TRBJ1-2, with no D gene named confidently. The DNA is TGTGCCAGCAGCTTTCGGAGGGAAAGGGGCTACACCTTC. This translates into CASSFRRERGYTF.